This record concerns one T cell receptor beta chain sequence. Its matching antigen is unknown. In the same sample, other DNA sequences code for this CDR3. This CDR3 is built from 14 residues. Trimming removed 3 bases from V and 0 bases from J, with 6 bases in between. CDR1 and CDR2 from the germline V gene are GTSNPN and SVGIG (reference sequence). The sample is drawn from a study of shared clonotypes between healthy human individuals. Whole-study results and caveats: Naive subsets, compared against memory subsets, generally had larger estimated richness values.

Study processing details: As immunoSEQ supplied junction-only sequences (without quality scores), filtering differed. Repertoires were generated with immunoSEQ multiplex PCR, while TCRdb's copy carries only in-frame clones and drops some. V and J calls and clone size are copied from that table; D and trimming were computed from the DNA. Among approximately 2.5 million clones, roughly 93% were seen once, and the ten largest hold 0.35% to 0.45%. The specimen was naive CD4+ T cells from PBMCs. The sample's subset: CD45RA+ positively selected. The chain uses TRBV30 and TRBJ2-6; a possible D gene is TRBD1 (5 bases). This TCR derives from a man younger than 35 in good health. Some clones in this sample may be carry-over from other donors' samples. The CDR3 DNA sequence: TGTGCCTGGAGAAGGGGCTCTGGGGCCAACGTCCTGACTTTC. Its protein product is CAWRRGSGANVLTF. Supplemented by reference TRBV30 and TRBJ2-6, the full variable domain reads SQTIHQWPATLVQPVGSPLSLECTVEGTSNPNLYWYRQAAGRGLQLLFYSVGIGQISSEVPQNLSASRPQDRQFILSSKKLLLSDSGFYLCAWRRGSGANVLTFGAGSRLTVL.